One T cell receptor beta chain is described in this entry. Its cognate antigen is unknown. The sample originates from a study of cytomegalovirus exposure and HLA in healthy donors. Whole-study findings and limits: In a later analysis, V- and J-gene trimming of beta chains associated with a DCLRE1C missense variant, replicated independently. Reportedly, a later analysis found an Asian-associated ancestry cluster had fewer N-insertions than the approximately 700-donor mean. Reports credit the classifier with highly specific, highly sensitive diagnosis of cytomegalovirus status. TCR beta sequences numbering around 15,000 were associated with HLA alleles at 0.05 false discovery rate in a later analysis.

The PCR made use of 60 Vbeta and 13 Jbeta primers. TCRdb's table, derived via immunoSEQ multiplex PCR, lists solely in-frame clones and lacks some. The data contain 150,000 to 200,000 clones, about 80% of them singletons. V shed 3 bases and J 1 base; nucleotides not matched to a gene: 9. The CDR3 length is 16 residues. The germline V gene has CDR1 LGHNA and CDR2 YNFKEQ. The sample was PBMCs. The V call is TRBV4-2, the J call TRBJ2-7, with 7 bases identical to TRBD2. This clonotype was sampled from a man in his fifties in good health and CMV-seropositive. This chain's CDR3 is CASSQSSGAYSYEQYF. The CDR3 nucleotides read TGTGCCAGCAGCCAGTCCAGCGGGGCGTATTCCTACGAGCAGTACTTC.